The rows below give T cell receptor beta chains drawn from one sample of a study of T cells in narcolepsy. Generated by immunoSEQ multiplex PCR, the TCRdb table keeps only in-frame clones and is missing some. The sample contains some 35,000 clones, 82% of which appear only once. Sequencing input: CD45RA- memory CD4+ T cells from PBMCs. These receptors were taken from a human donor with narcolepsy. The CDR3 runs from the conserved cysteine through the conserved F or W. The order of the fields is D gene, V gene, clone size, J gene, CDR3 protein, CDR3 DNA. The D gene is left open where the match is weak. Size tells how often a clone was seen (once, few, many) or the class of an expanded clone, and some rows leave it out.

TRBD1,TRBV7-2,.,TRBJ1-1,CASSGYRGTEAFF,TGTGCCAGCAGCGGATACAGGGGGACTGAAGCTTTCTTT
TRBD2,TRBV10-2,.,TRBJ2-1,CASSERQREGNEQFF,TGCGCCAGCAGTGAGCGGCAGCGGGAGGGAAATGAGCAGTTCTTC
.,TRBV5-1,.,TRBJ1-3,CASSLNGQSSGNTIYF,TGCGCCAGCAGCTTAAACGGACAGTCCTCTGGAAACACCATATATTTT
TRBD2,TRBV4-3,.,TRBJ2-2,CASSQSGTTHTGELFF,TGCGCCAGCAGCCAGAGTGGGACTACGCACACCGGGGAGCTGTTTTTT
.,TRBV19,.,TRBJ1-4,CASTPRKSTNEKLFF,TGTGCCAGTACCCCCAGAAAATCAACTAATGAAAAACTGTTTTTT
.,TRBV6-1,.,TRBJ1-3,CASSSTGNTIYF,TGTGCCAGCAGTTCTACGGGAAACACCATATATTTT
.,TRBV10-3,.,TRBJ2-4,CAISGELAKNIQYF,TGTGCCATCAGTGGAGAGCTAGCCAAAAACATTCAGTACTTC
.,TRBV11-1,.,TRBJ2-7,CASSLGAFISYEQYF,TGTGCCAGCAGCTTGGGGGCCTTCATCAGCTACGAGCAGTACTTC
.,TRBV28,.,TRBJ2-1,CASSLRRGGPYNEQFF,TGTGCCAGCAGTTTAAGGAGGGGGGGGCCCTACAATGAGCAGTTCTTC
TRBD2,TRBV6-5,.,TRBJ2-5,CASSSLAGGETQYF,TGTGCCAGCAGTTCGCTAGCGGGAGGGGAGACCCAGTACTTC
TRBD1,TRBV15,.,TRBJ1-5,CATSSPDRGFQPQHF,TGTGCCACCAGCAGTCCGGACAGGGGGTTTCAGCCCCAGCATTTT
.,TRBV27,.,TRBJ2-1,CASSFVRLALNEQFF,TGTGCCAGCAGTTTTGTGCGCCTGGCTCTCAATGAGCAGTTCTTC
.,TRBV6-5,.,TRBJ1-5,CASSLQGIYQPQHF,TGTGCCAGCAGCCTACAGGGAATCTATCAGCCCCAGCATTTT
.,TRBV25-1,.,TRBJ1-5,CASSDGGQPQHF,TGTGCCAGCAGTGATGGGGGTCAGCCCCAGCATTTT
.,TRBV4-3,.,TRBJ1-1,CASSQDRRRRDTEAFF,TGCGCCAGCAGCCAAGATCGAAGGAGGCGGGACACTGAAGCTTTCTTT
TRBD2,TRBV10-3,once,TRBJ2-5,CAIKGSGTSGRDLETQYF,TGTGCCATCAAAGGCTCTGGGACTAGCGGGAGGGATTTGGAGACCCAGTACTTC
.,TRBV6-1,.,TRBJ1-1,CASRGRVNTEAFF,TGTGCCAGCCGAGGCAGAGTGAACACTGAAGCTTTCTTT
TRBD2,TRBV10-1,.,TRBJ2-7,CASSEGGRALQYF,TGCGCCAGCAGTGAGGGTGGGAGGGCGCTGCAGTACTTC
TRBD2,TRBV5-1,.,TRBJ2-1,CASSSQTGTMSNEQFF,TGCGCCAGCAGCTCCCAAACCGGGACTATGAGCAATGAGCAGTTCTTC
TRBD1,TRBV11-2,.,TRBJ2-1,CASSLRTGGRNEQFF,TGTGCCAGCAGCCTTCGGACAGGGGGGCGTAATGAGCAGTTCTTC
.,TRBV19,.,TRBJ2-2,CAVRNGNTGELFF,TGTGCCGTCCGTAACGGGAACACCGGGGAGCTGTTTTTT
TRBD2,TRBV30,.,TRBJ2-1,CAPRERDQFF,TGTGCCCCGCGAGAGCGGGACCAGTTCTTC
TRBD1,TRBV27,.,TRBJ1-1,CASTNRGHITEAFF,TGTGCCAGCACAAACAGGGGGCATATCACTGAAGCTTTCTTT
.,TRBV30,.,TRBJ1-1,CAWSVGASIANTEAFF,TGTGCCTGGAGTGTTGGGGCGAGTATAGCCAACACTGAAGCTTTCTTT
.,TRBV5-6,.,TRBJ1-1,CASTDTRGTEAFF,TGTGCCAGCACCGACACCCGGGGCACTGAAGCTTTCTTT
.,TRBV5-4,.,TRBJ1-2,CASVCSLPGKTYGYTF,TGTGCCAGCGTTTGCAGCTTACCAGGAAAGACCTATGGCTACACCTTC
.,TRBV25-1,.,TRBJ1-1,CASRAAQLSFGAFF,TGTGCCAGCAGGGCGGCACAGTTGTCCTTCGGAGCTTTCTTT
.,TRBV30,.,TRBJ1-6,CAWSRTGDSPLHF,TGTGCCTGGAGTAGGACGGGAGATTCACCCCTCCACTTT
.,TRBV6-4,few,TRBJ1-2,CASSAAGGYGYTF,TGTGCCAGCAGTGCAGCAGGCGGGTATGGCTACACCTTC
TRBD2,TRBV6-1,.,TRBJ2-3,CASRERGGLGDTQYF,TGTGCCAGCAGAGAGCGGGGGGGCCTTGGAGATACGCAGTATTTT
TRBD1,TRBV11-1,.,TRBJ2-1,CASSQGVVEQFF,TGTGCCAGCAGCCAGGGGGTGGTTGAGCAGTTCTTC
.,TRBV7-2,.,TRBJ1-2,CASSPAGENYGYTF,TGTGCCAGCAGCCCGGCCGGGGAAAACTATGGCTACACCTTC
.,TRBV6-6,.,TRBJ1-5,CASSPGSGIQPQHF,TGTGCCAGCAGTCCAGGCTCCGGCATTCAGCCCCAGCATTTT
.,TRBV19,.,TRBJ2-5,CASGHLQETQYF,TGTGCCAGTGGACACCTCCAAGAGACCCAGTACTTC
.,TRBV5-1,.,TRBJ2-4,CASSLENSAKNIQYF,TGCGCCAGCAGCTTGGAGAATTCAGCCAAAAACATTCAGTACTTC
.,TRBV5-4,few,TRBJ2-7,CASSGRRGPGHEQYF,TGTGCCAGCAGCGGGCGTAGGGGCCCGGGCCACGAGCAGTACTTC
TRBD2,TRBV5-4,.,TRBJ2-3,CASSTGGSHPSTDTQYF,TGTGCCAGCAGCACGGGGGGGTCGCACCCAAGCACAGATACGCAGTATTTT
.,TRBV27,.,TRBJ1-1,CATRPQAFF,TGTGCCACCCGCCCCCAAGCTTTCTTT
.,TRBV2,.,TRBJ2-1,CASRASEAGEQFF,TGTGCCAGCAGAGCTAGTGAAGCCGGTGAGCAGTTCTTC
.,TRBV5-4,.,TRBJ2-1,CASSNGYLSYNEQFF,TGTGCCAGCAGCAACGGGTACCTCTCCTACAATGAGCAGTTCTTC